This TCR beta chain is drawn from a study of identical twins. This clonotype appeared a few times. Its cognate antigen is unknown. The CDR3 contains 11 residues. Trimming cost V 4 bases and J 8 bases, with 11 bases left between them. Per the germline V gene, CDR1 is SQVTM and CDR2 is ANQGSEA. Findings of the study overall: While abundant cord blood beta clonotypes carried fewer insertions, memory repertoires showed no such pattern.

TCRdb independently ran MiXCR on the 5' RACE reads; one entry per CDR3 protein. The data show about 730,000 distinct CDR3 sequences, with over 20% seen just once and roughly 4% held by the top ten. The same data also went into a second study, on T cells expressing NK-cell markers. That investigation notes: Sorting in several experiments was restricted by an anti-gamma-delta TCR antibody to alpha-beta TCR T cells. In a handful of donors, these clonotypes also led the CD3+CD56-NKG2C+ fraction.

The sequencing input was PBMCs. The chain links TRBV29-1 to TRBJ1-1; D perhaps matches TRBD1 (5 bases). The receptor was isolated from a woman between 18 and 29 years old in good health. For the CDR3, the DNA is TGCAGCGTTGCCGGGGCAGGGGAAGCTTTCTTT. Its protein product is CSVAGAGEAFF.